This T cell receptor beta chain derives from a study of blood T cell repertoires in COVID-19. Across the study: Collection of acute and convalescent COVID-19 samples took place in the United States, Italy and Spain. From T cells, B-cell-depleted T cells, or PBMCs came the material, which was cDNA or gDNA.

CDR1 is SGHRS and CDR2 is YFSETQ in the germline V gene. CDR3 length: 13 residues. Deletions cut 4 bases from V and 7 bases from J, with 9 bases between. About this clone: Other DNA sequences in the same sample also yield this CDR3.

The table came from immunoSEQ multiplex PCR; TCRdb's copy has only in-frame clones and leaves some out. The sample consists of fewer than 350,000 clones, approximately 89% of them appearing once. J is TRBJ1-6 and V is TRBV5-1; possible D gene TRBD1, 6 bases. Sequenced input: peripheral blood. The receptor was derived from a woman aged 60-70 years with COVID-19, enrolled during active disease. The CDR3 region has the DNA TGCGCCAGCAGCCCTGGACAGAATTCACCCCTCCACTTT. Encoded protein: CASSPGQNSPLHF.